The 28 T cell receptor beta chains in this list originate from one sample, sequenced in a study of T cell clonality in common variable immunodeficiency. Regarding the study as a whole: Common variable immunodeficiency TCR beta sequences reportedly had fewer deletions and N-nucleotide insertions.

Method: immunoSEQ multiplex PCR; TCRdb's copy keeps in-frame clones and lacks some. The record shows about 21,000 clones for this sample, with no singletons present. No antigen is known for these receptors. Sample: peripheral blood mononuclear cells. The receptors stem from a human donor with common variable immunodeficiency.

This clone was counted many times. The read stops 3 residues short of the end of the CDR3; the missing end is completed from the germline J gene. The chain uses TRBV5-1 and TRBJ2-2, with 12 bases aligning to TRBD2. Trimming cost V 4 bases and J 4 bases; bases outside gene matches: 5. This CDR3 contains 16 residues. Germline CDR1 reads SGHRS; CDR2 reads YFSETQ. The covered CDR3 bases are TGCGCCAGCAGCCTAGCGGGGGGGCAGGCCACCGGGGAG. Residues: CASSLAGGQATGE. The entire CDR3 sequence reads CASSLAGGQATGELFF.

This clone occurred many times. From the germline J gene comes the end of the CDR3, since the read stops 3 residues before it. J is TRBJ1-1 and V is TRBV10-1; 7 nucleotides line up with TRBD1. The length of the CDR3 is 15 residues. V was pared by 4 bases and J by 1 base, with 6 bases of the junction left unmatched. The germline V gene has CDR1 WNHNN and CDR2 SYGVQD (reference sequence). The chain's CDR3 is CASSAGRGANTEAFF. The sequenced part of the CDR3 DNA is TGCGCCAGCAGTGCGGGCAGGGGGGCGAACACTGAA.

Ten or more counts support this clone. The CDR3 end is not reached by the read, which stops 3 residues before it; the germline J gene fills it in. The chain joins TRBV6-2 or TRBV6-3 to TRBJ2-1, with 11 bases identical to TRBD1. The length of the CDR3 is 14 residues. CDR1 is MNHEY, CDR2 SVGEGT, per germline. Trimming removed 9 bases from V and 4 bases from J; junction bases left unmatched: 5. The CDR3 sequence: CASKDRGPYNEQFF. The CDR3 DNA, read in part, is TGTGCCAGTAAGGACAGGGGGCCGTACAATGAG.

Ten or more counts support this clone. The CDR3 is cut off 3 residues early in the read; its end comes from the germline J gene. This chain uses TRBV23-1 with TRBJ1-5; 9 bases fit TRBD1. TRBV23-1 falls under the ORF class, with uncertain function. V lost 4 bases, J lost 1 base, and 2 bases stayed unmatched. The CDR3 is made up of 15 amino acids. CDR3 loop: CASSPGTGSNQPQHF. The CDR3 DNA, read in part, is TGCGCCAGCAGTCCCGGGACAGGGAGCAATCAGCCC.

This clone was recorded at least ten times. The DNA ends 3 residues before the CDR3 does, and the rest of the CDR3 is filled in from the germline J gene. The genes are TRBV5-4 and TRBJ2-1; a weak D match, TRBD1 (6 bases). Germline assignment: CDR1 SGHNT and CDR2 YYREEE (reference sequence). The CDR3 consists of 15 residues. Trimming left V 4 bases short and J 0 bases short, with 11 bases between. The CDR3 DNA, read in part, is TGTGCCAGCAGCGAGAGGGGGAGCTCCTACAATGAG. This codes for CASSERGSSYNE. The entire CDR3 sequence reads CASSERGSSYNEQFF.

This clone was seen at least ten times. CDR3 DNA, as far as it was read: TGTGCCAGCAGAAAAGCGGGGGGTCTCCAAGAGACC. The encoded protein is CASRKAGGLQET. In full, the CDR3 is CASRKAGGLQETQYF. The chain combines TRBV6-2 or TRBV6-3 with TRBJ2-5, with TRBD2 identical over 9 bases. The read ends 3 residues shy of where the CDR3 ends; the end is completed using the germline J gene. Germline V gene lookup returns CDR1 MNHEY and CDR2 SVGEGT. J lost 1 base, V lost 6 bases, and 6 bases had no gene match. The CDR3 has 15 residues.

This clone turned up a few times. The covered CDR3 bases are TGTGCCAGCTCACCATTGGGACAGGGGGCACTTCTTAACTATGGC. Translation: CASSPLGQGALLNYG. The CDR3 in its entirety is CASSPLGQGALLNYGYTF. V and J are TRBV18 and TRBJ1-2; 12 bases match TRBD1. The read is 3 residues too short to cover the CDR3 end, so that end is filled in from the germline J gene. The V gene's germline CDR1 is KGHSH and CDR2 LQKENI. The junction had 8 bases not matched to a gene; V was cut back by 2 bases and J by 1 base. CDR3 length: 18 amino acids. Based on the CDR3 plus reference TRBV18 and TRBJ1-2, the full variable domain is NAGVMQNPRHLVRRRGQEARLRCSPMKGHSHVYWYRQLPEEGLKFMVYLQKENIIDESGMPKERFSAEFPKEGPSILRIQQVVRGDSAAYFCASSPLGQGALLNYGYTFGSGTRLTVV.

This clone was detected ten times or more. The CDR3 end lies 3 residues beyond the end of the read and is filled in from the germline J gene. The chain carries TRBV5-8 and TRBJ1-5; tentatively, D is TRBD1 (6 bases). Germline CDR1 reads SGHTS; CDR2 reads YDEGEE. Trimming took 4 bases from V and 2 from J, leaving 10 bases between them. The CDR3 runs 14 residues. CDR3 DNA (partial): TGTGCCAGCAGCCACAGGGTTGGCAATCAGCCC. It codes for CASSHRVGNQP. The CDR3, in full, reads CASSHRVGNQPQHF. Drawing the rest from reference TRBV5-8 and TRBJ1-5, the complete variable domain is EAGVTQSPTHLIKTRGQQATLRCSPISGHTSVYWYQQALGLGLQFLLWYDEGEERNRGNFPPRFSGRQFPNYSSELNVNALELEDSALYLCASSHRVGNQPQHFGDGTRLSIL.

This clone was counted ten times or more. The CDR3 goes on 3 residues after the read ends, and that part is filled in from the germline J gene. V and J are TRBV20-1 and TRBJ2-5; D possibly corresponds to TRBD1 (7 bases). V lost 6 bases, J lost 5 bases, and 16 bases lay in between. This CDR3 is built from 13 residues. Germline V gives CDR1 DFQATT, CDR2 SNEGSKA (reference sequence). The part of the CDR3 DNA that was read is TGCAGTGCCCCCAGGGGGGCTCAGGAGACC. This codes for CSAPRGAQET. The complete CDR3 reads CSAPRGAQETQYF.

This clone has ten or more counts. The CDR3 end is not reached by the read, which stops 3 residues before it; the germline J gene fills it in. V usage is TRBV7-7 and J usage is TRBJ2-5; 9 bases line up with TRBD2. Germline loops: CDR1 SSHAT, CDR2 FNYEAQ (reference sequence). This CDR3 region has 16 residues. V was clipped by 5 bases and J by 4 bases; unmatched bases: 11. CDR3 amino acids: CASSRDSGGWGETQYF. Incomplete CDR3 DNA: TGTGCCAGCAGCCGCGATAGCGGGGGCTGGGGAGAGACC.

There are many counts of this clone. The sequence runs out 3 residues before the end of the CDR3; the remainder is reconstructed from the germline J gene. This chain links TRBV2 with TRBJ2-2; 9 bases map to TRBD2. The germline gives CDR1 SNHLY, CDR2 FYNNEI. The CDR3 runs 15 residues. The junction had 6 bases not matched to a gene; V was cut back by 6 bases and J by 4 bases. The sequenced CDR3 bases are TGTGCCAGCAGACGCGGGGGGGCGGGCACCGGGGAG. It specifies CASRRGGAGTGE. The entire CDR3 reads CASRRGGAGTGELFF.

There are many counts of this clone. The CDR3 end falls 3 residues outside the read, so it is completed with the germline J gene. J is TRBJ2-3 and V is TRBV7-2; TRBD2 aligns across 8 bases. The CDR3 covers 14 residues. Germline V CDR1 and CDR2: SGHTA, FQGNSA. V trimming: 1 base; J trimming: 6 bases; junction bases outside the gene matches: 3. The CDR3 DNA, read in part, is TGTGCCAGCAGCTTAGGGAGCGGGGGTGATACG. This gives the protein CASSLGSGGDT. The full CDR3 sequence reads CASSLGSGGDTQYF. The full variable domain, with the rest looked up from reference TRBV7-2 and TRBJ2-3, is GAGVSQSPSNKVTEKGKDVELRCDPISGHTALYWYRQSLGQGLEFLIYFQGNSAPDKSGLPSDRFSAERTGGSVSTLTIQRTQQEDSAVYLCASSLGSGGDTQYFGPGTRLTVL.

This clone was seen at least ten times. Read data end 3 residues before the CDR3 end; the end is taken from the germline J gene. The chain employs TRBV6-2 or TRBV6-3 and TRBJ1-2, with 7 bases identical to TRBD1. The germline gives CDR1 MNHEY, CDR2 SVGEGT. The CDR3 is made up of 15 amino acids. CDR3 sequence reads: CASSTSRGLLYGYTF. The part of the CDR3 DNA that was read is TGTGCCAGCAGTACTTCCAGGGGGTTACTTTACGGC.

Many counts were recorded for this clone. The read halts 3 residues ahead of the CDR3 end, with the missing end drawn from the germline J gene. The chain combines TRBV18 with TRBJ1-6; 10 positions match TRBD1. Germline assignment: CDR1 KGHSH and CDR2 LQKENI. The CDR3 loop spans 16 amino acids. The junction had 7 bases not matched to a gene; V was cut back by 2 bases and J by 9 bases. The part of the CDR3 DNA that was read is TGTGCCAGCTCACCATCGGTGGGGACAGGGGCTTCACCC. Protein sequence: CASSPSVGTGASP. The CDR3 as a whole reads CASSPSVGTGASPLHF. Filled out from reference TRBV18 and TRBJ1-6, the complete variable domain reads NAGVMQNPRHLVRRRGQEARLRCSPMKGHSHVYWYRQLPEEGLKFMVYLQKENIIDESGMPKERFSAEFPKEGPSILRIQQVVRGDSAAYFCASSPSVGTGASPLHFGNGTRLTVT.

This clone was detected ten times or more. The CDR3 extends 3 residues past the end of the read, so its final part is completed from the germline J gene. This chain links TRBV7-9 with TRBJ2-7, with 9 positions matching TRBD1. Germline V gene data show CDR1 as SEHNR and CDR2 as FQNEAQ (reference sequence). The CDR3 extends over 14 amino acids. V lost 3 bases and J lost 1; bases outside the gene matches: 1. CDR3 residues: CASSLDRGSYEQYF. Incomplete CDR3 DNA: TGTGCCAGCAGCTTGGACAGGGGTTCCTACGAG.

This clone came up many times. At one end the junction does not follow the germline gene, possibly because of a read error. The CDR3 end falls 3 residues outside the read, so it is completed with the germline J gene. J is TRBJ2-1 and V is TRBV7-7; 11 bases fit TRBD1. The CDR3 has 15 amino acids. Per the germline V gene, CDR1 is SSHAT and CDR2 is FNYEAQ (reference sequence). The chain's CDR3 is CASSLGGTGGNEQFF. The CDR3 bases that were read are TGTGCTAGCAGCTTAGGTGGGACAGGGGGGAATGAG.

This clone has at least ten counts. The read is 3 residues too short to cover the CDR3 end, so that end is filled in from the germline J gene. This rearrangement joins TRBV27 to TRBJ1-1; maybe TRBD1 (6 bases). V lost 1 base and J 2 bases, leaving 8 bases between the germline ends. CDR3 length: 14 amino acids. Per germline, CDR1 MNHEY and CDR2 SMNVEV (reference sequence). The sequenced part of the CDR3 DNA is TGTGCCAGCAGTTTATTGGACAGCAACACTGAA. Translating gives CASSLLDSNTE. From start to end, the CDR3 is CASSLLDSNTEAFF.

In this sample, this clone turned up many times. The read finishes 3 residues shy of the CDR3 end, and the germline J gene is used to complete it. The V and J genes are TRBV13 and TRBJ1-6, with 7 bases fitting TRBD1. CDR3 size: 15 residues. After removal of 4 bases from V and 10 bases from J, the junction contained 10 bases not matched to a gene. The V gene's germline CDR1 is PRHDT and CDR2 FYEKMQ (reference sequence). Partial CDR3 DNA: TGTGCCAGCAGCTCCCTGAGGGGGCTTGGCTCACCC. Amino acid sequence: CASSSLRGLGSP. The entire CDR3 reads CASSSLRGLGSPLHF.

This clone was counted at least ten times. The missing CDR3 end, 3 residues past where the read stops, is filled in from the germline J gene. This chain uses TRBV2 with TRBJ2-7; TRBD1 matches at 8 bases. The germline gives CDR1 SNHLY, CDR2 FYNNEI. Trimming took 9 bases from V and 3 from J; bases not matched to a gene: 1. The CDR3 length is 11 residues. The CDR3 bases that were read are TGTGCCAGTGGACAGGGCTACGAG. As protein: CASGQGYE. The whole CDR3 sequence reads CASGQGYEQYF.

This clone appeared many times. The read gets to within 3 residues of the CDR3 end, and the germline J gene fills in the rest. This rearrangement joins TRBV29-1 to TRBJ2-7, with 13 bases matching TRBD2. Losses at the gene ends were 7 bases for V and 6 bases for J; bases not matched to a gene: 6. CDR3 length: 13 residues. Germline values: CDR1 SQVTM, CDR2 ANQGSEA. The CDR3 DNA, read in part, is TGCAGCGCCCGGACTAGCGGGGGACGCGAG. Its protein is CSARTSGGRE. The whole CDR3 region reads CSARTSGGREQYF.

This CDR3 reads CASGSGRSTDTQYF. The DNA read from the CDR3 is TGTGCCAGCGGGAGCGGGAGGAGCACAGATACG. This chain joins TRBV7-6 and TRBJ2-3; TRBD2 matches at 9 bases. The CDR3 end lies 3 residues beyond the end of the read and is filled in from the germline J gene. The CDR3 runs 14 residues. With 8 bases clipped from V and 0 bases from J, the junction kept 3 bases outside the gene matches. Germline lookup yields CDR1 SGHVS and CDR2 FNYEAQ.

This clone was counted many times. The DNA read from the CDR3 is TGTGCCAGCAGCTTACCCCAGGGCAACTATGGC. Its protein is CASSLPQGNYG. The CDR3 reads in full as CASSLPQGNYGYTF. The genes are TRBV7-9 and TRBJ1-2; tentative D call: TRBD1 (5 bases). The CDR3 end lies 3 residues beyond the end of the read and is filled in from the germline J gene. Trimming left V 2 bases short and J 2 bases short, with 9 bases between. The CDR3 sequence is 14 residues long. Germline lookup yields CDR1 SEHNR and CDR2 FQNEAQ (reference sequence).

This clone was observed at least ten times. The read stops 3 residues short of the end of the CDR3; the missing end is completed from the germline J gene. The chain combines TRBV5-1 with TRBJ2-2; a weak D match, TRBD1 (6 bases). CDR1 and CDR2 (germline): SGHRS, YFSETQ. This CDR3 is 14 amino acids long. Trimming stripped 4 bases from V and 3 bases from J, with 10 bases between. The CDR3 reads CASSPGQYTGELFF. The DNA read from the CDR3 is TGCGCCAGCAGCCCCGGACAGTACACCGGGGAG.

Ten or more counts support this clone. The CDR3 end is not reached by the read, which stops 3 residues before it; the germline J gene fills it in. The V and J genes are TRBV27 and TRBJ2-3, with a possible D match to TRBD2 (6 bases). V was shortened by 5 bases and J by 0 bases, with 12 bases between the two germline ends. From germline, CDR1 is MNHEY and CDR2 SMNVEV (reference sequence). CDR3 size: 15 residues. The CDR3 spells CASSPGLLSTDTQYF. The covered CDR3 bases are TGTGCCAGCAGTCCGGGACTCCTCAGCACAGATACG.

The table lists this clone with many counts. The read is 3 residues too short to cover the CDR3 end, so that end is filled in from the germline J gene. The genes are TRBV6-2 or TRBV6-3 and TRBJ1-2; possibly TRBD1 for D (5 bases). Trimming shortened V by 3 bases and J by 4 bases, and 9 bases separated the two germline ends. CDR3 length equals 13 residues. Germline lookup yields CDR1 MNHEY and CDR2 SVGEGT. The covered CDR3 bases are TGTGCCAGCAGTTATCAGACAGTCTATGGC. It is translated as CASSYQTVYG. The CDR3, in full, reads CASSYQTVYGYTF.

This clone has ten or more counts. The read ends 3 residues before the CDR3 terminus; that terminus is restored from the germline J gene. This rearrangement joins TRBV5-1 to TRBJ2-3; 7 bases match TRBD1. After removal of 1 base from V and 2 bases from J, the junction contained 4 bases not matched to a gene. The CDR3 runs to 15 residues. The germline gives CDR1 SGHRS, CDR2 YFSETQ. CDR3 residues: CASSLQDRITDTQYF. CDR3 bases read: TGCGCCAGCAGCTTGCAGGACAGGATCACAGATACG.

This clone has only a few counts. The CDR3 end is not reached by the read, which stops 3 residues before it; the germline J gene fills it in. The chain employs TRBV19 and TRBJ2-2; D might be TRBD1 (5 bases). Germline-derived CDR1 and CDR2 are LNHDA and SQIVND (reference sequence). The V end was cut by 9 bases, the J end by 5 bases, with 13 bases between. The CDR3 covers 13 residues. Incomplete CDR3 DNA: TGTGCCAGCCGACACAAGGGGACCGGGGAG. This gives the protein CASRHKGTGE. The CDR3 reads in full as CASRHKGTGELFF.

In this sample, this clone turned up many times. The CDR3 end is not reached by the read, which stops 3 residues before it; the germline J gene fills it in. V usage is TRBV2 and J usage is TRBJ2-3; D is possibly TRBD2 (5 bases). V gave up 11 bases and J gave up 1 base, with 28 bases separating them. This CDR3 spans 18 amino acids. From germline, CDR1 is SNHLY and CDR2 FYNNEI. Incomplete CDR3 DNA: TGTGCCCAAACGCGGCCCACCATGCCGAAACTAGGCACAGATACG. This sequence encodes CAQTRPTMPKLGTDT. The whole CDR3 sequence is CAQTRPTMPKLGTDTQYF.